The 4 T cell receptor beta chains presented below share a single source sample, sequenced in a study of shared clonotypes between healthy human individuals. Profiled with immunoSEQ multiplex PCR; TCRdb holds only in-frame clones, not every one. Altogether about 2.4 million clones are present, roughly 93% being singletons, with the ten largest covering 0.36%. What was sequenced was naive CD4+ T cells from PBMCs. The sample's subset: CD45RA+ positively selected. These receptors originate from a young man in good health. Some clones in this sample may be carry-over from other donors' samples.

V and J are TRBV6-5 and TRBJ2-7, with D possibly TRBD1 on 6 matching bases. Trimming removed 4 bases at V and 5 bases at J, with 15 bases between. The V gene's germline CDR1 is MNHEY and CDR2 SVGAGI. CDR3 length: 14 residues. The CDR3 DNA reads TGTGCCAGCAGTTCACGGGACACGTACCACGAGCAGTACTTC. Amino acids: CASSSRDTYHEQYF.

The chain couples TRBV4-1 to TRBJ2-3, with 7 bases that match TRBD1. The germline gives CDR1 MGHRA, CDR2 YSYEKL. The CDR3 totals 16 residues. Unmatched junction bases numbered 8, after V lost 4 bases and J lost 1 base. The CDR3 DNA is TGCGCCAGCAGCCGGGACAGACCCCCCGGCACAGATACGCAGTATTTT. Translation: CASSRDRPPGTDTQYF.

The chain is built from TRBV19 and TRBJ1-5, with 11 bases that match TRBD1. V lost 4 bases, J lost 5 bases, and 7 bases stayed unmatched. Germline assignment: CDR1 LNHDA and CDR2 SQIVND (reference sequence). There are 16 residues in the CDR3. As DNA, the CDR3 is TGTGCCAGTAGTACCCGGGACAGGGGGTACTATCAGCCCCAGCATTTT. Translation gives CASSTRDRGYYQPQHF.

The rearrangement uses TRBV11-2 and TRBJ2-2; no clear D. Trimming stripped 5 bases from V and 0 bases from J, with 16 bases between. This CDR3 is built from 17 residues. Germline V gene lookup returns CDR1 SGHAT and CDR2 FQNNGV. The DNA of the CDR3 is TGTGCCAGCAGCCCCTTCCCGGAGATCGCGAACACCGGGGAGCTGTTTTTT. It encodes CASSPFPEIANTGELFF.